The sequence of this TCR beta chain was determined in a study of T-cell memory formation after mild COVID-19. About the study: Each donor largely had its own TCR clusters.

TCR alpha and TCR beta cDNA libraries with sample barcodes and UMIs came from 5'RACE using constant-segment primers. Via MiXCR, TCRdb re-called the 5' RACE reads, giving one row per CDR3 protein. This sample has around 440,000 distinct CDR3 sequences, with around a sixth found just once. The CDR3 consists of 14 residues. V lost 3 bases to trimming and J lost 1 base; unmatched junction nucleotides: 3. Germline CDR1 is SGHDT and CDR2 is YYEEEE. Overall study findings and caveats: Clones shrinking between day 15 and 85 showed a balanced CD4/CD8 split, and those that grew later tilted toward CD4+. Detection of some responders pre-infection suggested pre-existing cross-reactive memory T cells participated.

In regard to this clonotype: Its cognate antigen is unknown.

The sequencing input was PBMCs or a T cell subset sorted from them (not recorded which). J is TRBJ1-1 and V is TRBV5-6; 7 bases align to TRBD1. This clonotype was obtained from an adult woman who had mild COVID-19 (a few samples of this study predate the infection). Cell type and time point are not known. This CDR3 reads CASSWGQKNTEAFF. Here the CDR3 DNA reads TGTGCCAGCAGCTGGGGACAGAAGAACACTGAAGCTTTCTTT.